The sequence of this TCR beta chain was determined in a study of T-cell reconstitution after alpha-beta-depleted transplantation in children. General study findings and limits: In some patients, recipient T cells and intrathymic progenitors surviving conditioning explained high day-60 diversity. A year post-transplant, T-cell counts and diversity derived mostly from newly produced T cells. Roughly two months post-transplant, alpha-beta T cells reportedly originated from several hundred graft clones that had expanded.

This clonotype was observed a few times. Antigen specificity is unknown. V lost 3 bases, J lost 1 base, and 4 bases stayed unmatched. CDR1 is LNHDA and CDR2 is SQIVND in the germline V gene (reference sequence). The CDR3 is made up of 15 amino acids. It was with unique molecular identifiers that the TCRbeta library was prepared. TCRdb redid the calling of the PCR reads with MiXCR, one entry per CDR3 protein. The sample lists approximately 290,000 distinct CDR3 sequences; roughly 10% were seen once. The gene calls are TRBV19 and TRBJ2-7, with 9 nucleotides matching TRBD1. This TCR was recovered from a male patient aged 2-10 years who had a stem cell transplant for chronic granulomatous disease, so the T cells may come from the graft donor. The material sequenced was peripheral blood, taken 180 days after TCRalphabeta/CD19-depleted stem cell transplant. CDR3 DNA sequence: TGTGCCAGTAGTATGGGGACAGGGTCGTCCTACGAGCAGTACTTC. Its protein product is CASSMGTGSSYEQYF.